These 24 T cell receptor beta chains came from one sample sequenced in a study of shared clonotypes between healthy human individuals. Generated by immunoSEQ multiplex PCR, the TCRdb table keeps only in-frame clones and is missing some. The sample has over a million clones, 75% to 80% seen once; the top ten hold 0.55% to 0.7%. Specimen: memory CD4+ T cells from PBMCs. The subset was: CD45RA-negative fraction. These receptors all come from a man aged 18 to 30 in good health. Some clones in this sample may be carry-over from other donors' samples.

The chain is built from TRBV14 and TRBJ1-2; D gene unclear. CDR3 length equals 14 residues. V was clipped by 2 bases and J by 4 bases, with 11 bases between them. From germline, CDR1 is SGHDN and CDR2 FVKESK. CDR3: CASSQQALFYGYTF. DNA for the CDR3: TGTGCCAGCAGCCAACAGGCACTGTTCTATGGCTACACCTTC.

The V call is TRBV2, the J call TRBJ1-3, with TRBD1 matching over 8 bases. In germline, CDR1 is SNHLY, CDR2 FYNNEI. The CDR3 totals 14 residues. The V gene end was trimmed by 6 bases and the J gene end by 0 bases; junction bases not matched to a gene: 1. The CDR3 nucleotides are TGTGCCAGCAGAGGGACAGGCTCTGGAAACACCATATATTTT. Encoded protein: CASRGTGSGNTIYF.

About this clone itself: This likely traces to a read error, being one base from a far larger clone. The same CDR3 is also encoded by other DNA sequences in this sample. The chain joins TRBV4-2 to TRBJ2-3; 9 bases map to TRBD1. The CDR3 sequence is 17 residues long. CDR1 and CDR2 from the germline V gene are LGHNA and YNFKEQ. The V gene end was trimmed by 3 bases and the J gene end by 3 bases; junction bases not matched to a gene: 10. The CDR3 here is CASSQERTGERTDTQYF. The CDR3 nucleotides are TGTGCCAGCAGCCAGGAGAGGACAGGGGAAAGGACAGATACGCAGTATTTT.

The chain carries TRBV29-1 and TRBJ2-5; 8 nucleotides align to TRBD1. CDR1 and CDR2 (germline): SQVTM, ANQGSEA. CDR3 length equals 14 residues. V was clipped by 6 bases and J by 5 bases; unmatched bases: 11. Written as DNA, the CDR3 is TGCAGCGTGTCCCCAGGGGGCAAGGGGGAGACCCAGTACTTC. It specifies CSVSPGGKGETQYF. Drawing the rest from reference TRBV29-1 and TRBJ2-5, the complete variable domain is SAVISQKPSRDICQRGTSLTIQCQVDSQVTMMFWYRQQPGQSLTLIATANQGSEATYESGFVIDKFPISRPNLTFSTLTVSNMSPEDSSIYLCSVSPGGKGETQYFGPGTRLLVL.

This clone was observed a handful of times. The chain joins TRBV9 to TRBJ1-4; no definite D call. The CDR3 covers 13 residues. Trimming took off 3 bases at V and 12 bases at J, with 15 bases between the two ends. CDR1 is SGDLS and CDR2 is YYNGEE in the germline V gene. DNA for the CDR3: TGTGCCAGCAGCGCGCGAGCGGGTCGCGAACTGTTTTTT. Translated, it gives CASSARAGRELFF.

V gene TRBV28 combines with J gene TRBJ2-1; 7 nucleotides line up with TRBD2. CDR1 is MDHEN, CDR2 SYDVKM, per germline. V shed 7 bases and J 8 bases; nucleotides not matched to a gene: 8. CDR3 size: 13 residues. The CDR3: CASMVAGIHEQFF. CDR3 in DNA: TGTGCCAGCATGGTAGCGGGCATCCATGAGCAGTTCTTC.

This clone was counted between two and nine times. The chain recombines TRBV5-1 with TRBJ1-1, with no clear D. With 5 bases removed from V and 2 bases from J, the gap between germline ends came to 13 bases. CDR1 and CDR2 from the germline V gene are SGHRS and YFSETQ. The CDR3 consists of 14 residues. The CDR3: CASRPFTANTEAFF. CDR3 sequence (DNA): TGCGCCAGCAGGCCTTTTACAGCTAACACTGAAGCTTTCTTT.

The genes are TRBV6-6 and TRBJ2-3; D is unclear. The V gene lost 0 bases and the J gene lost 9 bases, with 7 bases spanning the gap. Germline CDR1 and CDR2: MNHNY and SVGAGI (reference sequence). CDR3 length: 12 residues. CDR3 amino acids: CASSYSGLTQYF. The CDR3, as DNA: TGTGCCAGCAGTTACTCGGGGTTAACGCAGTATTTT.

The rearrangement joins TRBV10-3 to TRBJ1-3; D perhaps matches TRBD1 (6 bases). The CDR3 covers 13 residues. Trimming removed 4 bases at V and 7 bases at J, with 11 bases between. Germline V CDR1 and CDR2: ENHRY, SYGVKD. The CDR3 loop reads CAISGQAENTIYF. The CDR3 DNA reads as TGTGCCATCAGTGGACAGGCGGAGAACACCATATATTTT.

This clone turned up a few times. The chain combines TRBV7-2 with TRBJ2-6; D is unclear. Germline CDR1 reads SGHTA; CDR2 reads FQGNSA. V was shortened by 4 bases and J by 2 bases, with 0 bases between the two germline ends. This CDR3 region has 12 residues. CDR3 in DNA: TGTGCCAGCAGCTCTGGGGCCAACGTCCTGACTTTC. Translating it yields CASSSGANVLTF.

The rearrangement links TRBV7-2 to TRBJ2-6; 9 bases are shared with TRBD1. Germline V gene sequence: CDR1 SGHTA, CDR2 FQGNSA. CDR3 size: 18 residues. J was trimmed by 4 bases and V by 5 bases; bases with no gene match: 12. The DNA of the CDR3 is TGTGCCAGCAGCACCACAGGGGGCGCGTTGTCCGGGGCCAACGTCCTGACTTTC. Protein: CASSTTGGALSGANVLTF.

The V gene is TRBV7-6, the J gene TRBJ2-2; D remains unclear. V lost 1 base, J lost 1 base, and 4 bases lay in between. Germline V gives CDR1 SGHVS, CDR2 FNYEAQ. The CDR3 extends over 14 amino acids. The CDR3 DNA reads TGTGCCAGCAGCTTAGATGGGAACACCGGGGAGCTGTTTTTT. Translation: CASSLDGNTGELFF.

The chain carries TRBV27 and TRBJ2-2; D might be TRBD1 or TRBD2, each matching 7 bases. Germline CDR1 reads MNHEY; CDR2 reads SMNVEV (reference sequence). CDR3 length equals 13 residues. V was clipped by 6 bases and J by 12 bases, with 17 bases between them. The CDR3: CASSQQGRGKLFF. CDR3 sequence (DNA): TGTGCCAGCAGCCAACAGGGGAGGGGCAAGCTGTTTTTT.

This clone was seen just once. This chain connects TRBV7-3 to TRBJ1-6, with D perhaps TRBD1 (6 bases). The CDR3 is 14 residues long. The V gene's germline CDR1 is SGHTA and CDR2 FQGTGA. V was pared by 5 bases and J by 6 bases, with 11 bases between. Written as DNA, the CDR3 is TGTGCCAGCAGCCGAAGAGGGGGTAATTCACCCCTCCACTTT. Translation: CASSRRGGNSPLHF. Using reference TRBV7-3 and TRBJ1-6 for the parts outside the CDR3, the full variable domain is GAGVSQTPSNKVTEKGKYVELRCDPISGHTALYWYRQSLGQGPEFLIYFQGTGAADDSGLPNDRFFAVRPEGSVSTLKIQRTERGDSAVYLCASSRRGGNSPLHFGNGTRLTVT.

The rearrangement links TRBV7-2 to TRBJ2-7, with 8 bases aligning to TRBD1. Germline V CDR1 and CDR2: SGHTA, FQGNSA. The CDR3 has 14 residues. Trimming at V came to 4 bases and at J to 1 base, leaving 3 bases not matched to a gene. CDR3 in amino acids: CASSWTGISYEQYF. CDR3 sequence (DNA): TGTGCCAGCAGCTGGACAGGGATTTCCTACGAGCAGTACTTC.

V gene TRBV4-3 combines with J gene TRBJ2-3; 8 nucleotides line up with TRBD1. V lost 0 bases and J lost 0; bases outside the gene matches: 20. Germline CDR1 LGHNA, CDR2 YSLEER. CDR3 length: 22 amino acids. CDR3 sequence reads: CASSQEPGTGQELKDSTDTQYF. CDR3 sequence (DNA): TGCGCCAGCAGCCAAGAACCCGGGACAGGTCAGGAGCTCAAAGATAGCACAGATACGCAGTATTTT.

J is TRBJ2-1 and V is TRBV5-1, with D maybe TRBD2 (5 bases). Germline V gene lookup returns CDR1 SGHRS and CDR2 YFSETQ. With 0 bases removed from V and 1 base from J, the gap between germline ends came to 11 bases. CDR3 length equals 16 residues. CDR3 sequence reads: CASSLGDSVSYNEQFF. The CDR3 nucleotides are TGCGCCAGCAGCTTGGGTGATAGCGTTTCCTACAATGAGCAGTTCTTC. Based on the CDR3 plus reference TRBV5-1 and TRBJ2-1, the full variable domain is KAGVTQTPRYLIKTRGQQVTLSCSPISGHRSVSWYQQTPGQGLQFLFEYFSETQRNKGNFPGRFSGRQFSNSRSEMNVSTLELGDSALYLCASSLGDSVSYNEQFFGPGTRLTVL.

This clone came up once. V and J are TRBV30 and TRBJ2-3; either TRBD1 or TRBD2 may supply D (6 bases each). The CDR3 is 11 amino acids. Looked up from germline, CDR1 is GTSNPN and CDR2 is SVGIG (reference sequence). CDR3 in DNA: TGTGCACGGGGGCCCACAGATACGCAGTATTTT. It yields the protein CARGPTDTQYF.

The rearrangement links TRBV4-3 to TRBJ1-1; possibly TRBD1 for D (6 bases). CDR3 length equals 14 residues. Germline V gene data show CDR1 as LGHNA and CDR2 as YSLEER. Trimming removed 4 bases at V and 0 bases at J, with 9 bases between. CDR3 sequence reads: CASSPTGLNTEAFF. CDR3 bases: TGCGCCAGCAGCCCCACAGGGTTGAACACTGAAGCTTTCTTT.

On this clone itself: The sample holds other DNA sequences that translate to the same CDR3. The rearrangement uses TRBV28 and TRBJ1-2; D uncertain. The CDR3 loop spans 12 amino acids. Trimming took 4 bases from V and 4 from J, leaving 7 bases between them. CDR1 is MDHEN and CDR2 is SYDVKM in the germline V gene. The CDR3 here is CASSSGTYGYTF. CDR3 sequence (DNA): TGTGCCAGCAGTTCAGGAACCTATGGCTACACCTTC.

V gene TRBV9 combines with J gene TRBJ2-7, with a weak D call TRBD1 (6 bases). This CDR3 contains 13 residues. The V gene lost 4 bases and the J gene lost 5 bases, with 13 bases spanning the gap. CDR1 is SGDLS, CDR2 YYNGEE, per germline. The CDR3 reads CASSSRGVDEQYF. The CDR3 DNA follows: TGTGCCAGCAGCTCCAGGGGAGTGGACGAGCAGTACTTC.

This clone was seen a single time. The chain joins TRBV5-1 to TRBJ2-7; no firm D call. CDR1 and CDR2 (germline): SGHRS, YFSETQ. The V gene lost 0 bases and the J gene lost 2 bases, with 9 bases spanning the gap. The CDR3 runs 14 residues. This CDR3 reads CASSLGGHPYEQYF. CDR3 nucleotides: TGCGCCAGCAGCTTGGGCGGCCACCCCTACGAGCAGTACTTC.

In its sample, this clone was seen once. The same CDR3 can be traced to other DNA sequences in this sample. The V call is TRBV9, the J call TRBJ2-3; D possibly uses TRBD1 or TRBD2 (6 bases each). The CDR3 runs to 15 residues. The germline gives CDR1 SGDLS, CDR2 YYNGEE. Trimming took 0 bases from V and 1 from J, leaving 9 bases between them. The CDR3 coding sequence is TGTGCCAGCAGCGTAGGGGGGGCAGGCACAGATACGCAGTATTTT. Residues: CASSVGGAGTDTQYF.

This clone was seen only a few times. The J gene is TRBJ2-6, the V gene TRBV2, with D perhaps TRBD1 (6 bases). CDR3 length: 17 residues. Per germline, CDR1 SNHLY and CDR2 FYNNEI. V gave up 4 bases and J gave up 0 bases, with 13 bases separating them. The CDR3 is CASSGAGASSGANVLTF. CDR3 nucleotide sequence: TGTGCCAGCAGTGGGGCAGGGGCGAGCTCTGGGGCCAACGTCCTGACTTTC.